Below, 4 T cell receptor beta chains from the same sample are listed, as sequenced in a study of cytomegalovirus exposure and HLA in healthy donors. With 60 Vbeta and 13 Jbeta primers, the PCR was carried out. Clones were read by immunoSEQ multiplex PCR, and TCRdb kept only the in-frame ones, dropping some. Altogether 150,000 to 200,000 clones are present, 76% being singletons, with the ten largest covering about 1.3%. Sequenced sample: PBMCs. The origin of the receptors is a man in his 60s in good health and CMV-seronegative.

This clone was recorded only once. The chain uses TRBV30 and TRBJ1-4, with a tentative D call TRBD1 (5 bases). Trimming stripped 1 base from V and 8 bases from J, with 8 bases between. The germline gives CDR1 GTSNPN, CDR2 SVGIG (reference sequence). This CDR3 spans 12 amino acids. The CDR3 is CAWSGQLEKLFF. CDR3 DNA sequence: TGTGCCTGGAGTGGACAGCTAGAAAAACTGTTTTTT.

The chain employs TRBV6-1 and TRBJ2-2, with a weak D call TRBD1 (5 bases). CDR1 MNHNS and CDR2 SASEGT come from the germline V gene. V was pared by 10 bases and J by 4 bases, with 16 bases between. The CDR3 has 14 amino acids. CDR3 DNA: TGTGCCATTCTCAGGGAATTAGGCACCGGGGAGCTGTTTTTT. This gives the protein CAILRELGTGELFF.

This sequence joins TRBV7-6 and TRBJ2-5; unclear D gene. Germline CDR1 and CDR2: SGHVS and FNYEAQ. The CDR3 extends over 14 amino acids. V gave up 0 bases and J gave up 4 bases, with 9 bases separating them. The CDR3 DNA reads as TGTGCCAGCAGCTTAGCCGGTCACGGAGAGACCCAGTACTTC. Translated, it gives CASSLAGHGETQYF.

The chain couples TRBV10-3 to TRBJ1-4, with 7 bases identical to TRBD1. CDR1 and CDR2 from the germline V gene are ENHRY and SYGVKD. The CDR3 contains 16 residues. Germline trimming cut 3 bases from V and 5 bases from J; bases unmatched to any gene: 9. The CDR3 sequence is CAISDGQGVRNEKLFF. For the CDR3, the DNA is TGTGCCATCAGTGATGGGCAGGGGGTGAGAAATGAAAAACTGTTTTTT.